This passage covers 20 T cell receptor beta chains from one sample sequenced in a study of OX40 agonist ivuxolimab in advanced cancers. Sequencing was performed with immunoSEQ multiplex PCR; in TCRdb, only in-frame clones are kept and a portion is missing. This sample has about 80,000 clones, with about 93% found just once. The material sequenced was CD4+ or CD8+ T cells sorted from blood, taken in a trial of the OX40 agonist ivuxolimab. These receptors were collected from an adult with an advanced solid tumor such as melanoma, head and neck, liver or kidney cancer.

The rearrangement joins TRBV28 to TRBJ2-7; D is ambiguous. Trimming pared 5 bases from V and 7 bases from J, leaving 12 bases between. In germline, CDR1 is MDHEN, CDR2 SYDVKM. This CDR3 region has 12 residues. The CDR3 DNA is TGTGCCAGCAGTACCCCATCGAGGGAGCAGTACTTC. As protein: CASSTPSREQYF.

The chain employs TRBV4-1 and TRBJ2-3; 10 bases are shared with TRBD2. The CDR3 loop spans 17 amino acids. The trim removed 3 bases at V and 1 base at J, leaving 7 bases unmatched. Germline V gene data show CDR1 as MGHRA and CDR2 as YSYEKL. The CDR3: CASSQNSGGLGTDTQYF. DNA for the CDR3: TGCGCCAGCAGCCAGAATAGCGGGGGGCTCGGCACAGATACGCAGTATTTT.

V and J are TRBV6-6 and TRBJ1-2; a possible D gene is TRBD1 (5 bases). Germline CDR1 is MNHNY and CDR2 is SVGAGI (reference sequence). This CDR3 has 14 amino acids. V dropped 0 bases and J dropped 4 bases, with 9 bases sitting between them. CDR3 amino acids: CASSYSTGGYGYTF. In DNA, the CDR3 is TGTGCCAGCAGTTACTCGACGGGGGGCTATGGCTACACCTTC.

The chain has TRBV28 and TRBJ2-5, with D perhaps assigned TRBD1 or TRBD2 (5 bases each). V lost 6 bases, J lost 1 base, and 18 bases lay in between. The CDR3 totals 16 residues. CDR1 is MDHEN and CDR2 is SYDVKM in the germline V gene. As DNA, the CDR3 is TGTGCCAGCAGCTGGGGCCAACGGAGGTCCCAAGAGACCCAGTACTTC. Residues: CASSWGQRRSQETQYF. Filled out from reference TRBV28 and TRBJ2-5, the complete variable domain reads DVKVTQSSRYLVKRTGEKVFLECVQDMDHENMFWYRQDPGLGLRLIYFSYDVKMKEKGDIPEGYSVSREKKERFSLILESASTNQTSMYLCASSWGQRRSQETQYFGPGTRLLVL.

The V and J genes are TRBV5-1 and TRBJ1-5; 9 bases match TRBD1. This CDR3 contains 17 residues. V shed 7 bases, J shed 0 bases, and the junction held 11 bases outside the gene matches. Germline CDR1 and CDR2: SGHRS and YFSETQ. The CDR3, as DNA: TGCGCCAGCGAACCGGGACAGGGTGCATTTAGCAATCAGCCCCAGCATTTT. This gives the protein CASEPGQGAFSNQPQHF.

Here the CDR3 reads CAITEGTSGGAFNEQFF. The CDR3 DNA follows: TGTGCCATCACCGAGGGGACTAGCGGGGGGGCCTTCAATGAGCAGTTCTTC. The chain is built from TRBV10-3 and TRBJ2-1; 16 bases are shared with TRBD2. The germline CDR1 and CDR2 sequences are ENHRY and SYGVKD. There are 17 residues in the CDR3. Unmatched junction bases numbered 9, after V lost 7 bases and J lost 6 bases.

A remark on this clone: This CDR3 is also generated by other DNA sequences in the sample. The chain carries TRBV29-1 and TRBJ2-3, with 7 bases matching TRBD1. The CDR3 runs to 13 residues. J gave up 0 bases and V 6 bases, and 3 bases lay outside the gene matches. Germline V CDR1 and CDR2: SQVTM, ANQGSEA. The CDR3 nucleotides are TGCAGCGTAAGACAGGGAAGCACAGATACGCAGTATTTT. Residues: CSVRQGSTDTQYF.

This sequence joins TRBV21-1 and TRBJ2-2; TRBD1 reflects the table's D call only, with no check against the DNA. TRBV21-1 is flagged as a pseudogene. There are 16 residues in the CDR3. CDR3 in amino acids: CASSKQDSGNTGELFF. The CDR3 DNA reads TGTGCCAGCAGCAAACAGGACAGCGGAAACACCGGGGAGCTGTTTTTT.

The chain uses TRBV13 and TRBJ1-2; D is unclear. V was cut by 3 bases and J by 0 bases, with 8 bases left in between. Germline-derived CDR1 and CDR2 are PRHDT and FYEKMQ (reference sequence). The CDR3 has 14 amino acids. The CDR3 DNA follows: TGTGCCAGCAGCTTGGGCAGATCTAACTATGGCTACACCTTC. As protein: CASSLGRSNYGYTF.

This chain uses TRBV19 with TRBJ2-5, with 8 bases that match TRBD1. From germline, CDR1 is LNHDA and CDR2 SQIVND (reference sequence). The V and J ends lost 1 base and 7 bases, in that order; junction bases with no gene match: 8. The CDR3 is 15 amino acids. The CDR3 reads CASSIGTGPSGTQYF. In nucleotides, the CDR3 is TGTGCCAGTAGTATAGGGACAGGGCCTTCGGGGACCCAGTACTTC.

V and J are TRBV4-3 and TRBJ2-5; TRBD2 matches 12 bases. The CDR3 spans 14 residues. Germline CDR1 and CDR2: LGHNA and YSLEER. With V trimmed by 1 base and J by 7 bases, 1 base remained unmatched. The CDR3 DNA reads TGCGCCAGCAGCCAAGGACTAGCGGGGGTGACCCAGTACTTC. This codes for CASSQGLAGVTQYF.

The chain couples TRBV30 to TRBJ2-1; 11 bases match TRBD2. CDR1 and CDR2 from the germline V gene are GTSNPN and SVGIG (reference sequence). The V and J ends lost 7 bases and 13 bases, in that order; junction bases with no gene match: 12. The CDR3 runs 13 residues. CDR3 DNA sequence: TGTGCCTCCAGTTTAGCGGGGGGGCCGGGTCAGTTCTTC. Its protein product is CASSLAGGPGQFF.

As concerns this clone: Other DNA sequences in the same sample also yield this CDR3. V gene TRBV18 combines with J gene TRBJ2-5; 7 positions agree with TRBD1. The CDR3 totals 13 residues. Trimming removed 3 bases from V and 4 bases from J; junction bases left unmatched: 2. The germline gives CDR1 KGHSH, CDR2 LQKENI. In nucleotides, the CDR3 is TGTGCCAGCTCACCGAGACAGGGAGAGACCCAGTACTTC. The encoded protein is CASSPRQGETQYF.

The chain joins TRBV5-8 to TRBJ1-1; D gene ambiguous. The length of the CDR3 is 15 residues. Germline V lookup: CDR1 SGHTS, CDR2 YDEGEE. Trimming left V 1 base short and J 3 bases short, with 13 bases between. The CDR3 here is CASSLMTGTDTEAFF. CDR3 coding DNA: TGTGCCAGCAGCTTGATGACGGGAACTGACACTGAAGCTTTCTTT.

This clone was found once. One junction end disagrees with the germline gene, perhaps due to a read error. The chain recombines TRBV10-3 with TRBJ2-3; 16 bases fit TRBD2. The CDR3 contains 15 residues. From germline, CDR1 is ENHRY and CDR2 SYGVKD. The CDR3: CAISESSPGLAGGRF. CDR3 nucleotides: TGTGCCATCAGTGAGTCGTCACCGGGACTAGCGGGGGGGCGGTTT.

The V gene is TRBV6-1, the J gene TRBJ1-2; D is undetermined. The germline V and J ends were trimmed by 1 base and 7 bases, with 4 bases remaining between them. This CDR3 contains 11 residues. The germline CDR1 and CDR2 sequences are MNHNS and SASEGT. The CDR3 reads CASSEVSGYTF. The CDR3 nucleotides are TGTGCCAGCAGTGAAGTAAGTGGCTACACCTTC.

This clone was observed a single time. The rearrangement joins TRBV5-1 to TRBJ2-2; unclear D gene. This CDR3 has 15 residues. The germline gives CDR1 SGHRS, CDR2 YFSETQ. Trimming removed 4 bases from V and 2 bases from J, with 12 bases in between. Here the CDR3 reads CASSLGPGNTGELFF. DNA for the CDR3: TGCGCCAGCAGCCTGGGTCCAGGAAACACCGGGGAGCTGTTTTTT.

The gene calls are TRBV5-1 and TRBJ2-7, with 8 bases identical to TRBD1. Trimming removed 4 bases from V and 3 bases from J; junction bases left unmatched: 6. The CDR3 runs to 14 residues. Germline V gene lookup returns CDR1 SGHRS and CDR2 YFSETQ. As DNA, the CDR3 is TGCGCCAGCAGCACCGGACAGGGAAACTACGAGCAGTACTTC. It specifies CASSTGQGNYEQYF.

The CDR3 sequence is CASRPGGPPAQYF. In DNA form, the CDR3 reads TGTGCCAGCAGGCCCGGCGGTCCGCCGGCCCAGTACTTC. The genes are TRBV2 and TRBJ2-5; D is unresolved. Germline V CDR1 and CDR2: SNHLY, FYNNEI. This CDR3 has 13 amino acids. Trimming shortened V by 6 bases and J by 9 bases, and 17 bases separated the two germline ends. Based on the CDR3 plus reference TRBV2 and TRBJ2-5, the full variable domain is EPEVTQTPSHQVTQMGQEVILRCVPISNHLYFYWYRQILGQKVEFLVSFYNNEISEKSEIFDDQFSVERPDGSNFTLKIRSTKLEDSAMYFCASRPGGPPAQYFGPGTRLLVL.

V and J are TRBV28 and TRBJ2-5; 8 bases align to TRBD1. CDR1 MDHEN and CDR2 SYDVKM come from the germline V gene. The CDR3 spans 16 residues. Trimming cost V 2 bases and J 2 bases; bases outside gene matches: 7. The CDR3 here is CASSLLGTGAQETQYF. The CDR3 DNA is TGTGCCAGCAGTTTACTCGGGACAGGAGCTCAAGAGACCCAGTACTTC.